Listed below are T cell receptor beta chains from one sample, sequenced in a study of identical twins. TCRdb reprocessed the 5' RACE reads with MiXCR, giving one entry per CDR3 protein. The profile covers 450,000 or so distinct CDR3 sequences, with about 18% appearing a single time and 10% to 15% taken by the ten largest. Sequencing was carried out using naive T cells sorted from blood. The receptors shown here come from a man aged 45-60 years in good health. Each CDR3 is given with its conserved first and last residue. The D gene is left open where the match is weak. Rows may omit the clone size; those that give it use once, few, many or a size class.

DNA: TGTGCCAGCAGCTTAGGCGCGACAGACTACGAGCAGTACTTC
CDR3: CASSLGATDYEQYF
size: many
J: TRBJ2-7
V: TRBV7-2
D: .

DNA: TGCAGTGCTAGAGCCCGGGGGTCCAGAACTGGCCTCCCCTACAATGAGCAGTTCTTC
CDR3: CSARARGSRTGLPYNEQFF
size: .
J: TRBJ2-1
V: TRBV20-1
D: .

DNA: TGCAGTGCTAGAGATCGCATGCGGGACCGTAAAGAGACCCAGTACTTC
CDR3: CSARDRMRDRKETQYF
size: .
J: TRBJ2-5
V: TRBV20-1
D: .

DNA: TGTGCCAGCAGCTTATCCGGGACAGGGATCACAGATACGCAGTATTTT
CDR3: CASSLSGTGITDTQYF
size: many
J: TRBJ2-3
V: TRBV7-9
D: TRBD1

DNA: TGCGCCAGCAGCTTACAGCCGGGACTATCCCTGCACGAGCAGTACTTC
CDR3: CASSLQPGLSLHEQYF
size: .
J: TRBJ2-7
V: TRBV5-1
D: TRBD2

DNA: TGTGCCAGCAGCCAGTCAGATACGCAGTATTTT
CDR3: CASSQSDTQYF
size: .
J: TRBJ2-3
V: TRBV7-2
D: .

DNA: TGTGCCAGCAGTGGGTCGTTATATGGCTACACCTTC
CDR3: CASSGSLYGYTF
size: few
J: TRBJ1-2
V: TRBV25-1
D: .

DNA: TGTGCCAGCAGATACTTGGATGCTCGCCACAATGAGCAGTTCTTC
CDR3: CASRYLDARHNEQFF
size: few
J: TRBJ2-1
V: TRBV28
D: .

DNA: TGTGCCAGCAGTTATCAGGTCAGGGGGCTGTCGGGTAGCAATCAGCCCCAGCATTTT
CDR3: CASSYQVRGLSGSNQPQHF
size: many
J: TRBJ1-5
V: TRBV6-5
D: TRBD1

DNA: TGTGCCAGCACTCCAGGGTACTCTGGAAACACCATATATTTT
CDR3: CASTPGYSGNTIYF
size: .
J: TRBJ1-3
V: TRBV12-3/TRBV12-4
D: .

DNA: TGTGCCAGCAGCTCTCGAGCGGGGCGGTCTCAAGAGACCCAGTACTTC
CDR3: CASSSRAGRSQETQYF
size: many
J: TRBJ2-5
V: TRBV5-4
D: TRBD2

DNA: TGTGCCAGCAGCCAAGGATACAGTCTCGGGGAGCTGTTTTTT
CDR3: CASSQGYSLGELFF
size: few
J: TRBJ2-2
V: TRBV3-1
D: .

DNA: TGTGCCAGCAGCCTTCGGTCACGGAATGAAAAACTGTTTTTT
CDR3: CASSLRSRNEKLFF
size: .
J: TRBJ1-4
V: TRBV27
D: .

DNA: TGTGCCAGCTCATCGGGGGACAGAGCCAATCAGCCCCAGCATTTT
CDR3: CASSSGDRANQPQHF
size: few
J: TRBJ1-5
V: TRBV18
D: TRBD1

DNA: TGTGCCAGCAGCGCGAATCAGGGTATTCGCTATGGCTACACCTTC
CDR3: CASSANQGIRYGYTF
size: many
J: TRBJ1-2
V: TRBV4-2
D: .

DNA: TGTGCCAGCAGCCCTGACCGGGACAGGGCCCACGAGCAGTACTTC
CDR3: CASSPDRDRAHEQYF
size: .
J: TRBJ2-7
V: TRBV4-2
D: TRBD1

DNA: TGCGCCAGCAGCCGCCTAGGGAACAATGAGCAGTTCTTC
CDR3: CASSRLGNNEQFF
size: .
J: TRBJ2-1
V: TRBV4-3
D: .

DNA: TGCGCCAGCAGCCAAGACAGGGGAAGCTCCTATAATTCACCCCTCCACTTT
CDR3: CASSQDRGSSYNSPLHF
size: .
J: TRBJ1-6
V: TRBV5-1
D: TRBD1

DNA: TGTGCCAGCAGCCTCGGCGGACAGTCATCTTACTACGAGCAGTACTTC
CDR3: CASSLGGQSSYYEQYF
size: few
J: TRBJ2-7
V: TRBV5-6
D: .

DNA: TGTGCCAGCAGCTTCGGGCGTGGGAATGAGCAGTTCTTC
CDR3: CASSFGRGNEQFF
size: few
J: TRBJ2-1
V: TRBV7-8
D: .

DNA: TGTGCCAGCCTGAAAAGGGGCGGAGAATTAAATCAGCCCCAGCATTTT
CDR3: CASLKRGGELNQPQHF
size: few
J: TRBJ1-5
V: TRBV12-3/TRBV12-4
D: .

DNA: TGTGCCATCAGTGAGACCGGACAGAGCACAGATACGCAGTATTTT
CDR3: CAISETGQSTDTQYF
size: few
J: TRBJ2-3
V: TRBV10-3
D: .

DNA: TGCAGCGTTGCACCAGGGACAGGGGACTATGGCTACACCTTC
CDR3: CSVAPGTGDYGYTF
size: .
J: TRBJ1-2
V: TRBV29-1
D: TRBD1

DNA: TGTGCCAGCAGCCCAAAACAGGGATGGAACACTGAAGCTTTCTTT
CDR3: CASSPKQGWNTEAFF
size: few
J: TRBJ1-1
V: TRBV5-4
D: .

DNA: TGTGCCAGCAGCAAACATGGGGACAACTCCTACGAGCAGTACTTC
CDR3: CASSKHGDNSYEQYF
size: many
J: TRBJ2-7
V: TRBV21-1
D: .

DNA: TGTGCCAGCAGCCGGGGCGAAGCTTTCTTT
CDR3: CASSRGEAFF
size: .
J: TRBJ1-1
V: TRBV14
D: .

DNA: TGCAGTGCTAGAGATCGAACAGGTTTAAGCACCGGGGAGCTGTTTTTT
CDR3: CSARDRTGLSTGELFF
size: few
J: TRBJ2-2
V: TRBV20-1
D: .

DNA: TGTGCCAGCAGTGAATCTGGCAGGAGGACCCAGCATTTT
CDR3: CASSESGRRTQHF
size: .
J: TRBJ1-5
V: TRBV25-1
D: .

DNA: TGCGCCAGCAGCCCACAGATGCGGGGAGTCACAGATACGCAGTATTTT
CDR3: CASSPQMRGVTDTQYF
size: many
J: TRBJ2-3
V: TRBV5-1
D: .

DNA: TGTGCCAGCAGCGTAGCTTCTACCGGGAACACCGGGGAGCTGTTTTTT
CDR3: CASSVASTGNTGELFF
size: many
J: TRBJ2-2
V: TRBV9
D: .

DNA: TGTGCCAGCAGCAACGACGTTTCCTACGAGCAGTACTTC
CDR3: CASSNDVSYEQYF
size: many
J: TRBJ2-7
V: TRBV6-1
D: .

DNA: TGTGCCAGCAGCTTGGATGGACTAGCGGCAGACCAAGAGACCCAGTACTTC
CDR3: CASSLDGLAADQETQYF
size: many
J: TRBJ2-5
V: TRBV5-5
D: TRBD2

DNA: TGTGCCAGCAGTTGGGCGGAAGGTCAGCCCCAGCATTTT
CDR3: CASSWAEGQPQHF
size: .
J: TRBJ1-5
V: TRBV12-3/TRBV12-4
D: .

DNA: TGTGCCATCAGCGACAGGGGGGTCACGAGCTACGAGCAGTACTTC
CDR3: CAISDRGVTSYEQYF
size: many
J: TRBJ2-7
V: TRBV10-3
D: TRBD1

DNA: TGCAGTGCTAAACCTGGATACTACGAGCAGTACTTC
CDR3: CSAKPGYYEQYF
size: .
J: TRBJ2-7
V: TRBV20-1
D: .

DNA: TGCAGTGCGAAGGAGTCTAGCGGGGTTGCCTACAATGAGCAGTTCTTC
CDR3: CSAKESSGVAYNEQFF
size: few
J: TRBJ2-1
V: TRBV20-1
D: TRBD2

DNA: TGTGCCAGCAGCGGGGCCCGCACCGGGGAGCTGTTTTTT
CDR3: CASSGARTGELFF
size: few
J: TRBJ2-2
V: TRBV7-9
D: .

DNA: TGTGCCAGCAGCTTAACAGGTATGGGCAATGAGCAGTTCTTC
CDR3: CASSLTGMGNEQFF
size: .
J: TRBJ2-1
V: TRBV7-3
D: .

DNA: TGTGCCAGCAGCTACCAACCCTCCCTAGTCTTAGCGGAGCCCTCCTACAATGAGCAGTTCTTC
CDR3: CASSYQPSLVLAEPSYNEQFF
size: .
J: TRBJ2-1
V: TRBV7-6
D: .

DNA: TGTGCCAGCAGCTTTACCCAGGGGGAGGCGCATGAGCAGTTCTTC
CDR3: CASSFTQGEAHEQFF
size: .
J: TRBJ2-1
V: TRBV7-9
D: .

DNA: TGCGCCAGCAGTCTAGGGTTGGATCACCCCCAGCATTTT
CDR3: CASSLGLDHPQHF
size: .
J: TRBJ1-5
V: TRBV4-1
D: .

DNA: TGTGCCAGCAGTGATCGGGGCCATAGCACAGATACGCAGTATTTT
CDR3: CASSDRGHSTDTQYF
size: .
J: TRBJ2-3
V: TRBV6-4
D: .

DNA: TGTGCCAGCAGTCCCCTAGCGGGAGTTCATAGGGATGAGCAGTTCTTC
CDR3: CASSPLAGVHRDEQFF
size: few
J: TRBJ2-1
V: TRBV6-1
D: TRBD2